This T cell receptor (beta chain) emerged from a study of tumor-infiltrating lymphocytes in primary liver carcinoma. This clonotype was seen a handful of times. TCR beta cDNA came from roughly 550 ng total RNA, primed with a constant-region primer. The TCR beta library was amplified through three nested multiplex PCR rounds in a modified ARM-PCR procedure. A C-beta reverse primer was combined with TRBV1-TRBV30 forward primers in the first two PCR rounds, and each round had around 11 cycles. TCRdb called the multiplex PCR reads again in MiXCR, with one record for every CDR3 protein. The sample lists about 180,000 distinct CDR3 sequences; 50% to 75% were seen once. They got blood RNA out of unsorted whole blood and also pulled out germline DNA. Losses at the gene ends were 9 bases for V and 5 bases for J; bases not matched to a gene: 11. This CDR3 has 14 amino acids. Germline V CDR1 and CDR2: MNHNS, SASEGT.

The receptor comes from a middle-aged man with primary liver carcinoma and hepatitis B virus infection. The sequenced sample was peripheral blood. The rearrangement links TRBV6-1 to TRBJ2-5; 8 bases are shared with TRBD2. CDR3 loop: CASRWTGGSETQYF. Written as DNA, the CDR3 is TGTGCCAGTCGCTGGACGGGAGGGTCGGAGACCCAGTACTTC.